This passage covers 2 T cell receptor beta chains from one sample sequenced in a study of shared clonotypes between healthy human individuals. The table came from immunoSEQ multiplex PCR; TCRdb's copy has only in-frame clones and leaves some out. The sample lists about 490,000 clones, over 65% occurring once. The sequencing sample was made of PBMCs. The receptors stem from a middle-aged woman in good health. Some clones in this sample may be carry-over from other donors' samples.

V gene TRBV4-2 combines with J gene TRBJ2-7; TRBD2 might be the D (6 bases). Trimming took off 5 bases at V and 0 bases at J, with 11 bases between the two ends. The CDR3 has 14 residues. Germline lookup yields CDR1 LGHNA and CDR2 YNFKEQ. DNA of the CDR3: TGTGCCAGCAGCGGTCTCGGGGGCTCCTACGAGCAGTACTTC. Amino acids: CASSGLGGSYEQYF.

This clone came up many times. The genes are TRBV7-3 and TRBJ2-3; D remains ambiguous. This CDR3 comprises 12 residues. Trimming shortened V by 1 base and J by 4 bases, and 3 bases separated the two germline ends. The germline V gene has CDR1 SGHTA and CDR2 FQGTGA. The CDR3 nucleotides are TGTGCCAGCAGCTTAAACTCAGATACGCAGTATTTT. Translating it yields CASSLNSDTQYF.